This TCR beta chain originates from a study of blood T cell repertoires in COVID-19. As for the study in general: Specimens from acute and convalescent COVID-19 originated in the United States, Italy and Spain. The analysed material was cDNA or gDNA that came from T cells, B-cell-depleted T cells, or PBMCs.

The data were produced by immunoSEQ multiplex PCR, yet TCRdb's version contains in-frame clones alone and is incomplete. The sample has under 65,000 clones, roughly 90% seen once. Trimming shortened V by 1 base and J by 0 bases, and 9 bases separated the two germline ends. CDR3 length equals 15 residues. The germline CDR1 and CDR2 sequences are SGHAT and FQNNGV. The receptor was isolated from a man in his forties or fifties with acute or convalescent COVID-19. V gene TRBV11-2 combines with J gene TRBJ1-1, with unresolved D. Sequenced material: peripheral blood. This CDR3 reads CASSLVGEMNTEAFF. The CDR3 DNA reads as TGTGCCAGCAGCTTAGTTGGGGAGATGAACACTGAAGCTTTCTTT.